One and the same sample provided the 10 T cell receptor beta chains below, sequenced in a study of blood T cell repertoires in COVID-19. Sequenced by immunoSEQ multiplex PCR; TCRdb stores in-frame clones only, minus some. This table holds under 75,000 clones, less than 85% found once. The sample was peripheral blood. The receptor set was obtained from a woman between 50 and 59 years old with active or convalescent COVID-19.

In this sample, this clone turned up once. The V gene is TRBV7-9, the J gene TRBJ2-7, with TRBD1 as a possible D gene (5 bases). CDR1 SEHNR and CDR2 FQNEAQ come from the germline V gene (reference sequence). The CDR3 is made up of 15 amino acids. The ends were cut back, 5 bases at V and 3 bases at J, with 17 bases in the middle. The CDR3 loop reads CASSKDSQLIYEQYF. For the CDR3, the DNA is TGTGCCAGCAGCAAAGACAGTCAGCTTATCTACGAGCAGTACTTC.

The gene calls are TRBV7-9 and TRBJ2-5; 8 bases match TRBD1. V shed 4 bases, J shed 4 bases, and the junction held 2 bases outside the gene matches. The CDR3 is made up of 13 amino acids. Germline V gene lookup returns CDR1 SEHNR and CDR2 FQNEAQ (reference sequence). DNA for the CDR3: TGTGCCAGCAGCTCCAGGGGGCCAGAGACCCAGTACTTC. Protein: CASSSRGPETQYF.

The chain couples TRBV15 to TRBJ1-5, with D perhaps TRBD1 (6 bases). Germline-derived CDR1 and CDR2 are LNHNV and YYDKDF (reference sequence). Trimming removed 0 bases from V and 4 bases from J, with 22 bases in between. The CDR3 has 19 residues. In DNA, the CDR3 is TGTGCCACCAGCAGAGATCGGTGGGGCTCCGACAGGAGTAATCAGCCCCAGCATTTT. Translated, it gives CATSRDRWGSDRSNQPQHF.

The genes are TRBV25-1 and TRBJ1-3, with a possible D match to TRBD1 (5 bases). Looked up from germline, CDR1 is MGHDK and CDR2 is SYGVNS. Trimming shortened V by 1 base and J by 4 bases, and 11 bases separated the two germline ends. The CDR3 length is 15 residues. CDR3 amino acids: CASSELGVAGNTIYF. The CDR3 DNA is TGTGCCAGCAGTGAATTAGGGGTTGCGGGAAACACCATATATTTT.

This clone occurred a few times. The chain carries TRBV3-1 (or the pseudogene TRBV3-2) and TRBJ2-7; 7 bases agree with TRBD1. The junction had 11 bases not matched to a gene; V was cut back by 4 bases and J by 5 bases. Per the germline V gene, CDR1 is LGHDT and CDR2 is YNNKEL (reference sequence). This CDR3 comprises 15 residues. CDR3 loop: CASSPRQGRWDEQYF. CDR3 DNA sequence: TGTGCCAGCAGCCCCAGACAGGGCAGGTGGGACGAGCAGTACTTC.

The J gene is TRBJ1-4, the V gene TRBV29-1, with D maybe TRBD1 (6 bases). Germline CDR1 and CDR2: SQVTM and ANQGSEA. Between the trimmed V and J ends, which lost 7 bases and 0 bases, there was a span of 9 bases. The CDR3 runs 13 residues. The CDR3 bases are TGCAGCGCGGGACATGCAACTAATGAAAAACTGTTTTTT. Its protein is CSAGHATNEKLFF.

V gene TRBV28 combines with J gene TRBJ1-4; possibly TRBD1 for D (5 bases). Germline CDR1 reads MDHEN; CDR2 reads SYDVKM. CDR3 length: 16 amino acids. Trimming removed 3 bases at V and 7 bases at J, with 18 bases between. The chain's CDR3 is CASSFYDGRGGEKLFF. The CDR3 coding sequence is TGTGCCAGCAGTTTCTACGACGGCCGGGGGGGTGAAAAACTGTTTTTT.

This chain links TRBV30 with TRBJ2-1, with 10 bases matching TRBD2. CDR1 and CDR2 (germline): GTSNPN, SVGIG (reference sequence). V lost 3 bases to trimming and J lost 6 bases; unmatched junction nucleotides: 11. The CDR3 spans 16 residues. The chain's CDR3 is CAWSAMGLARPNEQFF. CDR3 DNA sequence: TGTGCCTGGAGCGCGATGGGACTAGCGCGCCCCAATGAGCAGTTCTTC.

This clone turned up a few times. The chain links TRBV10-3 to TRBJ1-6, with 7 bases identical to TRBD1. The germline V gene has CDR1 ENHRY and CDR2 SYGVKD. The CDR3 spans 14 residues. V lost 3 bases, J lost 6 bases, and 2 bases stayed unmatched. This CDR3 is CAISERQGNSPLHF. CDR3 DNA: TGTGCCATCAGTGAAAGACAGGGTAATTCACCCCTCCACTTT.

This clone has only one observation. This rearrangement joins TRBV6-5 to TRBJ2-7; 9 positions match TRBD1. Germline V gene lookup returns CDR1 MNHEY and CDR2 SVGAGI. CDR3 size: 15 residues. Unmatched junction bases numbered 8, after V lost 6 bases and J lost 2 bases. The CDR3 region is CASSFRGQGTYEQYF. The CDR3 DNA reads TGTGCCAGCAGCTTCAGAGGACAGGGGACCTACGAGCAGTACTTC.